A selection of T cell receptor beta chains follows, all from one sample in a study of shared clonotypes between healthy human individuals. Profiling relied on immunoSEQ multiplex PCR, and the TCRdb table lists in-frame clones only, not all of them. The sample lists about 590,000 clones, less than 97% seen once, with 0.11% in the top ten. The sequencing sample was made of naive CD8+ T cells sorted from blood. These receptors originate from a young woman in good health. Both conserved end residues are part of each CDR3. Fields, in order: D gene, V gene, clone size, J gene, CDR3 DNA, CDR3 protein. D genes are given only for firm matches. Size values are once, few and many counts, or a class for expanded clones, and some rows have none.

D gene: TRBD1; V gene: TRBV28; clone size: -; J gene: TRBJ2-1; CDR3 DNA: TGTGCCAGCAGTTGGGGACAGGGGTACTACAATGAGCAGTTCTTC; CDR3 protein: CASSWGQGYYNEQFF
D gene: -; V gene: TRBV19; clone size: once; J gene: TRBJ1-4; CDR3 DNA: TGTGCCAGTAGTATTAGGCTCGGCGGACGGGAAAAACTGTTTTTT; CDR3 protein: CASSIRLGGREKLFF
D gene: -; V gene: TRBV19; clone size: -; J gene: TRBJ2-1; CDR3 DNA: TGTGCCAGTAGTATTGTTTCTAACTACAATGAGCAGTTCTTC; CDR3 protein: CASSIVSNYNEQFF
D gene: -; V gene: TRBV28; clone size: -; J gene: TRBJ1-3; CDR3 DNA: TGTGCCAGCAGTTTGAGGAACTCTGGAAACACCATATATTTT; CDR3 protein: CASSLRNSGNTIYF
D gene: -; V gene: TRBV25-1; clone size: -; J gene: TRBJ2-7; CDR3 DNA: TGTGCCAGCGAGGGGTTATCCTCCTACGAGCAGTACTTC; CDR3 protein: CASEGLSSYEQYF
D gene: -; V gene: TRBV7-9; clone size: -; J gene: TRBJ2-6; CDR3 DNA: TGTGCCAGCACAGGGACGGCGAGCTCTGGGGCCAACGTCCTGACTTTC; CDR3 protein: CASTGTASSGANVLTF
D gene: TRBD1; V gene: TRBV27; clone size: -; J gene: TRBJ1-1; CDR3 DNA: TGTGCCAGCAGTTTATATGGGGCCCTAGGACAGGGGTGGAACACTGAAGCTTTCTTT; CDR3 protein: CASSLYGALGQGWNTEAFF
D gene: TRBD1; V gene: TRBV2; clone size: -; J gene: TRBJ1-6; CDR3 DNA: TGTGCCAGCGGCTGGGACAGCAATAATTCACCCCTCCACTTT; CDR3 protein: CASGWDSNNSPLHF
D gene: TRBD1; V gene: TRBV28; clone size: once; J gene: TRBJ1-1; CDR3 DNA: TGTGCCAGCAGTTTTTGGGGACAGGCATTGAACACTGAAGCTTTCTTT; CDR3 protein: CASSFWGQALNTEAFF
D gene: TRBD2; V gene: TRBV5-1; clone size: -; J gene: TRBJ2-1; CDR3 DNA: TGCGCCAGCAGCTTGGATCCGACTAGCGGGTCATACAATGAGCAGTTCTTC; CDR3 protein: CASSLDPTSGSYNEQFF
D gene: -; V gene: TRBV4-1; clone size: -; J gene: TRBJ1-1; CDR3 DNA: TGCGCCAGCAGCCACCTACCGGGATACGAAGCTTTCTTT; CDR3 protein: CASSHLPGYEAFF
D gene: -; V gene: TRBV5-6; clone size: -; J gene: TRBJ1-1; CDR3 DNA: TGTGCCAGCAGCTTGAGGTCCCCTGAAGCTTTCTTT; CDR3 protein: CASSLRSPEAFF
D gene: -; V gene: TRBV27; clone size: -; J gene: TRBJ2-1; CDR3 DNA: TGTGCCAGCAGTCAGAGCTCCTACAATGAGCAGTTCTTC; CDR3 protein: CASSQSSYNEQFF
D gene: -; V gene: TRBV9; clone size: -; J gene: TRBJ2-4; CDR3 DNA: TGTGCCAGCAGCGTAGGCAGGGCTGGAAACATTCAGTACTTC; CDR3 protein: CASSVGRAGNIQYF
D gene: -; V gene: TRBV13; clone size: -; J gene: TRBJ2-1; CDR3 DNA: TGTGCCAGCAGCTTAGGGCTCAAAGGGAATGAGCAGTTCTTC; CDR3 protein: CASSLGLKGNEQFF
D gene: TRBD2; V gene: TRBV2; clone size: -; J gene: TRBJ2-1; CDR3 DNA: TGTGCCAGCAGTGACTTAGCGGGAGTGGTCGATGAGCAGTTCTTC; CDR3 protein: CASSDLAGVVDEQFF
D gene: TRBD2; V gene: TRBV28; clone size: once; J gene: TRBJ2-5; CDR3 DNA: TGTGCCAGCAGTTCTCGACTAGCGGGAGATAGAGAGACCCAGTACTTC; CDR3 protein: CASSSRLAGDRETQYF
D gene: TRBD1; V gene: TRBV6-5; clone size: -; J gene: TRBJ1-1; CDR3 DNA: TGTGCCAGCAGTGAGGACAGGACCACTGAAGCTTTCTTT; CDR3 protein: CASSEDRTTEAFF
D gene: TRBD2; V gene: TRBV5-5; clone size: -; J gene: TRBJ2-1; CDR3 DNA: TGTGCCAGCAGCTGGGGACTAGAGGGCAATGAGCAGTTCTTC; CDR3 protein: CASSWGLEGNEQFF
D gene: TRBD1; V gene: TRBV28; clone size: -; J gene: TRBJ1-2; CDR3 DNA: TGTGCCAGCAGTTTATATAGGGGACAGGGGGGATATGGCTACACCTTC; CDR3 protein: CASSLYRGQGGYGYTF
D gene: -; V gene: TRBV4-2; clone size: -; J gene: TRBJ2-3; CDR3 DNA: TGTGCCAGCAGCCAAGTAGGCGCGGGCAGCACAGATACGCAGTATTTT; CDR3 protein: CASSQVGAGSTDTQYF
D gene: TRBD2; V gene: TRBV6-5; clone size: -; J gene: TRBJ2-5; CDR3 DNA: TGTGCCAGCAGTCATTGGACTAGCGGCCAAGAGACCCAGTACTTC; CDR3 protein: CASSHWTSGQETQYF
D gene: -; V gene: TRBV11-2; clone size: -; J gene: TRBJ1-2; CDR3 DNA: TGTGCCAGCAGCGAAGGGGGGGACCAACGCTTC; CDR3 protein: CASSEGGDQRF
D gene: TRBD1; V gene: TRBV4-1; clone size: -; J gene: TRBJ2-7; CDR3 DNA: TGCGCCAGCAGCCTGAGACAGGGGGCCTACGAGCAGTACTTC; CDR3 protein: CASSLRQGAYEQYF
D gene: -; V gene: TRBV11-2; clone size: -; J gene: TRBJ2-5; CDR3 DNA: TGTGCCAGCAAGGGGGTTGCCCAAGAGACCCAGTACTTC; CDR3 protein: CASKGVAQETQYF
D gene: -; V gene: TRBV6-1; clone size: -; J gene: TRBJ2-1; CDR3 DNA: TGTGCCAGCAGTGAACGGGCATTTTCCTACAATGAGCAGTTCTTC; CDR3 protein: CASSERAFSYNEQFF
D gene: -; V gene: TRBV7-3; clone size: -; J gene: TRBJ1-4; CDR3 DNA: TGTGCCAGCAGCTTCAATCAACGGACGCCTAATGAAAAACTGTTTTTT; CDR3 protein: CASSFNQRTPNEKLFF
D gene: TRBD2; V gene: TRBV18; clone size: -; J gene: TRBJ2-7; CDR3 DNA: TGTGCCAGCTCACCACCCAGCGGGAGCTACGAGCAGTACTTC; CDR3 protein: CASSPPSGSYEQYF
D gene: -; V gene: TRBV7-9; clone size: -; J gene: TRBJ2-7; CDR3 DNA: TGTGCCAGCAGCATGATGGACTCACTCGAGCAGTACTTC; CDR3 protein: CASSMMDSLEQYF
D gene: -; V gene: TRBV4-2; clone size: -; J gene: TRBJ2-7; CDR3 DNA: TGTGCCAGCAGCCAAGCCCCCCCGGGCCGCTCCTACGAGCAGTACTTC; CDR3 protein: CASSQAPPGRSYEQYF
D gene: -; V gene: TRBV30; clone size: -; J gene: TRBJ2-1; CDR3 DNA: TGTGCCTGGAGCGCGGGCTCGGGGTCCAATGAGCAGTTCTTC; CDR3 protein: CAWSAGSGSNEQFF
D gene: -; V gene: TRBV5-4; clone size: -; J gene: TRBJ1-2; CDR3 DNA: TGTGCCAGCAGCTGGAGGTCCAGGGACTATGGCTACACCTTC; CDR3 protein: CASSWRSRDYGYTF
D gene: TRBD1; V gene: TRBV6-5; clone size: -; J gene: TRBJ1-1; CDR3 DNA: TGTGCCAGCAGTTACGGGACAGGGATCACTGAAGCTTTCTTT; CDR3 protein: CASSYGTGITEAFF
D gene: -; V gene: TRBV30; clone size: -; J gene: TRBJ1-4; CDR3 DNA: TGTGCCTGGAGCCGGGGTTCCACTAATGAAAAACTGTTTTTT; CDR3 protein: CAWSRGSTNEKLFF
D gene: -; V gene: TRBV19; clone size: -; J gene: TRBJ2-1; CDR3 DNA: TGTGCCAGTAGGGCCAAAGGACGGAGCTCCTACAATGAGCAGTTCTTC; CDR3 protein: CASRAKGRSSYNEQFF
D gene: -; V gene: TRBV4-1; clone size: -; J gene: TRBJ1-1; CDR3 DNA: TGCGCCAGCAGCCCTGGCTCCGGGGTCGACACTGAAGCTTTCTTT; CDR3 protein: CASSPGSGVDTEAFF
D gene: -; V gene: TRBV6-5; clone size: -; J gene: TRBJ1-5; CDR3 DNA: TGTGCCAGCAGTTACACGGAGAGGGGCGGACCCCAGCATTTT; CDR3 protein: CASSYTERGGPQHF
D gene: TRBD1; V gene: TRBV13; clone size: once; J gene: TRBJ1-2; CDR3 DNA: TGTGCCAGCAGCTTACGACAGGGACAGGATGGCTACACCTTC; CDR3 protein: CASSLRQGQDGYTF
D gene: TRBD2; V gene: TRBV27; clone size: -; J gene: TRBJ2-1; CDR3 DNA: TGTGCCAGCAGTTTAGCGGCGGGAGGGGGGGTATACAATGAGCAGTTCTTC; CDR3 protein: CASSLAAGGGVYNEQFF
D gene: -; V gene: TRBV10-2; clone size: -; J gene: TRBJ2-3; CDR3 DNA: TGCGCCAGCAGTGAGTCGTTGGACTATACGCAGTATTTT; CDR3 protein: CASSESLDYTQYF
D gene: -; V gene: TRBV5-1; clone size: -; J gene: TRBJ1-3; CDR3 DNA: TGCGCCAGCAGCTTGGCAGGGAGCTCTGGAAACACCATATATTTT; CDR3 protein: CASSLAGSSGNTIYF
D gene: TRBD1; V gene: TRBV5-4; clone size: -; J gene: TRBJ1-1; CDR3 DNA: TGTGCCAGCAGCTCACGGGGGGGCTGGACAGGGGGTGAAGCTTTCTTT; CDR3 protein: CASSSRGGWTGGEAFF
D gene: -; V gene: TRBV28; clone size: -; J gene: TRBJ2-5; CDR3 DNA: TGTGCCAGCAGTTTGCACCTACTTGGGGAGACCCAGTACTTC; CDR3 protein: CASSLHLLGETQYF
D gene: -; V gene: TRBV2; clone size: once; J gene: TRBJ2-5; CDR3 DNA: TGTGCCAGCCAAGAGGAAAACCAAGAGACCCAGTACTTC; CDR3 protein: CASQEENQETQYF
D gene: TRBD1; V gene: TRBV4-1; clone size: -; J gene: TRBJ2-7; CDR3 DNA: TGCGCCAGCAGCCAAGTACAGGGGAGCGAGCAGTACTTC; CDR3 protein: CASSQVQGSEQYF
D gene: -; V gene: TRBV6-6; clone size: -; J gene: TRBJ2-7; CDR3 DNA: TGTGCCAGCAGTTACTCGAAATACTACGAGCAGTACTTC; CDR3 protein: CASSYSKYYEQYF
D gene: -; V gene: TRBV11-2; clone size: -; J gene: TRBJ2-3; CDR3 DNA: TGTGCCAGCAGCTTAGGGTGGGAATTGGACACAGATACGCAGTATTTT; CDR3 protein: CASSLGWELDTDTQYF
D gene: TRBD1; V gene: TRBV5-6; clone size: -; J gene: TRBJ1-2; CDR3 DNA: TGTGCCAGCAGCTTGGACGGACAGGTTGGCTACACCTTC; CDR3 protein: CASSLDGQVGYTF
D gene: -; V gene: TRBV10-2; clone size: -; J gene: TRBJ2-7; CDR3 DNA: TGCGCCAGCAGTGAGTTAGTGAACGAGCAGTACTTC; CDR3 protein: CASSELVNEQYF
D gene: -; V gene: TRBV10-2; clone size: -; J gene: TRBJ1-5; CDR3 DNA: TGCGCCAGCAGCACATTTGGGGCTCCCCAGCCCCAGCATTTT; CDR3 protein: CASSTFGAPQPQHF
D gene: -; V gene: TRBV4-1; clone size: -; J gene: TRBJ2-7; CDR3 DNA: TGCGCCAGCAGCCAGACCCCAACGTTCTCCTACGAGCAGTACTTC; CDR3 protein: CASSQTPTFSYEQYF
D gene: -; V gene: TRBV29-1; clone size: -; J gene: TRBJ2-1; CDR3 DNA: TGCAGCGTTGAAGGGAGGGGCCATTACAATGAGCAGTTCTTC; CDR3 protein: CSVEGRGHYNEQFF
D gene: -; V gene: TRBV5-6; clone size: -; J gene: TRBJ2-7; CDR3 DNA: TGTGCCAGCAGCTCAAGCGCCCGGGGGAGCTCCTACGAGCAGTACTTC; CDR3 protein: CASSSSARGSSYEQYF
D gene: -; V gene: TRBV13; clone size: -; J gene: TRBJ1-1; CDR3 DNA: TGTGCCAGCAGCTTCGGATGGGTCGGGTCGGACAGCATTAACACTGAAGCTTTCTTT; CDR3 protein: CASSFGWVGSDSINTEAFF
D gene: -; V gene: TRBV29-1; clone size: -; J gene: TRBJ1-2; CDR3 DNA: TGCAGCGTTGGAGATACGGGTGTCGGTGGCTACACCTTC; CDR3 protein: CSVGDTGVGGYTF
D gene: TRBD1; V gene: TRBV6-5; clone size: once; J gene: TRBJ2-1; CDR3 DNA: TGTGCCAGCAGCGAGGGGACAGGGAAGTATCATGAGCAGTTCTTC; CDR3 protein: CASSEGTGKYHEQFF
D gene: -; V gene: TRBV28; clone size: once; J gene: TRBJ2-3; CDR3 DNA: TGTGCCAGCAGTTTAGAGGTCCAGAAACAACCAAGCACAGATACGCAGTATTTT; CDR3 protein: CASSLEVQKQPSTDTQYF